The next 32 T cell receptor beta chains were all read from a single sample in a study of cytomegalovirus exposure and HLA in healthy donors. The PCR was carried out with 60 Vbeta primers and 13 Jbeta primers. This table comes from immunoSEQ multiplex PCR, and its TCRdb copy is limited to in-frame clones, with some not included. The profile shows over 95,000 clones, around 77% of them singletons. Sequenced material: PBMCs. All receptors come from a man between 40 and 49 years old in good health and CMV-seropositive.

The rearrangement links TRBV10-3 to TRBJ2-7; TRBD1 aligns across 7 bases. V lost 6 bases and J lost 3; bases outside the gene matches: 5. The germline gives CDR1 ENHRY, CDR2 SYGVKD. The CDR3 sequence is 13 residues long. CDR3: CAISLQGRYEQYF. CDR3 sequence (DNA): TGTGCCATCAGCTTACAGGGGCGCTACGAGCAGTACTTC.

The genes are TRBV9 and TRBJ1-4, with D unresolved. CDR3 length: 16 residues. From germline, CDR1 is SGDLS and CDR2 YYNGEE. The ends were cut back, 0 bases at V and 8 bases at J, with 17 bases in the middle. This CDR3 is CASSVGTTPVAEKLFF. The DNA of the CDR3 is TGTGCCAGCAGCGTAGGGACTACACCGGTGGCAGAAAAACTGTTTTTT. Full variable domain (missing parts from reference TRBV9 and TRBJ1-4): DSGVTQTPKHLITATGQRVTLRCSPRSGDLSVYWYQQSLDQGLQFLIQYYNGEERAKGNILERFSAQQFPDLHSELNLSSLELGDSALYFCASSVGTTPVAEKLFFGSGTQLSVL.

The chain couples TRBV6-5 to TRBJ1-2, with 7 bases fitting TRBD1. Germline V gene lookup returns CDR1 MNHEY and CDR2 SVGAGI. J was trimmed by 8 bases and V by 5 bases; bases with no gene match: 11. The CDR3 spans 14 residues. The CDR3 nucleotides are TGTGCCAGCAGTCTTTTTGGGACAGTTAACGGCTACACCTTC. It translates to CASSLFGTVNGYTF.

V is TRBV4-3 and J is TRBJ2-7, with D perhaps matching TRBD1 (5 bases). The germline V gene has CDR1 LGHNA and CDR2 YSLEER. The CDR3 is 17 amino acids. V lost 4 bases, J lost 3 bases, and 22 bases lay in between. CDR3 bases: TGCGCCAGCAGCCCCGCATGGGGCCAAAGGGCCGTCTACGAGCAGTACTTC. Its translation: CASSPAWGQRAVYEQYF.

This clone occurred a few times. The chain couples TRBV6-1 to TRBJ1-1; 7 nucleotides agree with TRBD1. CDR1 and CDR2 from the germline V gene are MNHNS and SASEGT. This CDR3 comprises 13 residues. V was clipped by 5 bases and J by 1 base; unmatched bases: 1. CDR3 coding DNA: TGTGCCAGCAGTAGGACAGGGAACACTGAAGCTTTCTTT. Translation gives CASSRTGNTEAFF.

The chain employs TRBV7-2 and TRBJ2-3, with 9 bases identical to TRBD2. This CDR3 is built from 17 residues. V gave up 4 bases and J gave up 3 bases; unmatched junction bases: 11. Germline V gene lookup returns CDR1 SGHTA and CDR2 FQGNSA. This CDR3 is CASSSPGGLAGTDTQYF. Here the CDR3 DNA reads TGTGCCAGCAGCTCCCCCGGGGGACTAGCAGGGACAGATACGCAGTATTTT.

The table lists this clone with a count of one. The V and J genes are TRBV18 and TRBJ2-4, with a tentative D call TRBD2 (5 bases). Trimming pared 6 bases from V and 6 bases from J, leaving 18 bases between. The CDR3 is 15 residues long. In germline, CDR1 is KGHSH, CDR2 LQKENI. The CDR3 here is CASSRAPGSGNIQYF. The CDR3 DNA is TGTGCCAGCTCTAGAGCCCCGGGGTCCGGAAACATTCAGTACTTC.

This rearrangement joins TRBV2 to TRBJ1-4, with TRBD1 identical over 10 bases. From germline, CDR1 is SNHLY and CDR2 FYNNEI. The V gene end was trimmed by 5 bases and the J gene end by 0 bases; junction bases not matched to a gene: 6. The CDR3 contains 17 residues. This CDR3 reads CASSPRDRGATNEKLFF. CDR3 nucleotides: TGTGCCAGCAGTCCCAGGGACAGGGGAGCAACTAATGAAAAACTGTTTTTT. The whole variable domain, remainder taken from reference TRBV2 and TRBJ1-4, is EPEVTQTPSHQVTQMGQEVILRCVPISNHLYFYWYRQILGQKVEFLVSFYNNEISEKSEIFDDQFSVERPDGSNFTLKIRSTKLEDSAMYFCASSPRDRGATNEKLFFGSGTQLSVL.

The chain carries TRBV19 and TRBJ1-1, with 7 bases that match TRBD1. CDR1 and CDR2 (germline): LNHDA, SQIVND (reference sequence). The CDR3 has 13 residues. With V trimmed by 8 bases and J by 1 base, 4 bases remained unmatched. The CDR3 region is CASSQGENTEAFF. Here the CDR3 DNA reads TGTGCCAGTTCCCAGGGGGAGAACACTGAAGCTTTCTTT.

This chain connects TRBV19 to TRBJ2-2; D gene uncertain. Trimming pared 4 bases from V and 5 bases from J, leaving 8 bases between. There are 13 residues in the CDR3. From germline, CDR1 is LNHDA and CDR2 SQIVND (reference sequence). This CDR3 is CASSTTVTGELFF. In DNA form, the CDR3 reads TGTGCCAGTAGTACCACAGTGACCGGGGAGCTGTTTTTT.

The chain recombines TRBV27 with TRBJ1-6; TRBD1 matches at 9 bases. Germline trimming cut 6 bases from V and 6 bases from J; bases unmatched to any gene: 6. In germline, CDR1 is MNHEY, CDR2 SMNVEV (reference sequence). There are 15 residues in the CDR3. CDR3 protein: CASRADRGGNSPLHF. The CDR3 DNA follows: TGTGCCAGCAGAGCGGACAGGGGCGGTAATTCACCCCTCCACTTT.

A remark on this clone: One end of the junction is discordant with germline, which a read error may explain. Different DNA sequences within this sample yield the same CDR3. V and J are TRBV7-6 and TRBJ2-3, with D perhaps matching TRBD1 (6 bases). CDR3 length: 18 amino acids. The germline gives CDR1 SGHVS, CDR2 FNYEAQ. The CDR3 nucleotides are TGTGCCAGTAGCTTAGCGCCCGTGGGGACACCTAGCACAGATACGCAGTATTTT. Its translation: CASSLAPVGTPSTDTQYF. The full variable domain, in which reference TRBV7-6 and TRBJ2-3 provide the parts outside the CDR3, is GAGVSQSPRYKVTKRGQDVALRCDPISGHVSLYWYRQALGQGPEFLTYFNYEAQQDKSGLPNDRFSAERPEGSISTLTIQRTEQRDSAMYRCASSLAPVGTPSTDTQYFGPGTRLTVL.

CDR3 sequence (DNA): TGTGCCAGCAGCTTGGTAAACAGGGCGAACACTGAAGCTTTCTTT. Its protein is CASSLVNRANTEAFF. The V call is TRBV5-6, the J call TRBJ1-1, with a weak D call TRBD1 (6 bases). The CDR3 runs to 15 residues. The germline gives CDR1 SGHDT, CDR2 YYEEEE. V dropped 0 bases and J dropped 1 base, with 10 bases sitting between them.

Comments on this clone: Compared with germline, one end of the junction differs, possibly owing to a read error. The chain couples TRBV19 to TRBJ1-3; D may be TRBD1 (5 bases). The CDR3 has 13 residues. Germline V gene lookup returns CDR1 LNHDA and CDR2 SQIVND (reference sequence). The CDR3 loop reads CASSGGSRTYLIF. CDR3 bases: TGTGCCAGTAGCGGGGGTAGCAGGACGTATCTGATCTTT.

This clone was seen only a few times. The rearrangement links TRBV7-9 to TRBJ1-6; weak D call: TRBD1 (6 bases). The germline V gene has CDR1 SEHNR and CDR2 FQNEAQ (reference sequence). The CDR3 loop spans 15 amino acids. V was clipped by 6 bases and J by 9 bases, with 18 bases between them. The CDR3 DNA sequence: TGTGCCAGCAGGGACTCTGGGGGCGTGGGTTCACCCCTCCACTTT. Encoded protein: CASRDSGGVGSPLHF.

CDR3: CASSLGGVATNEKLFF. For the CDR3, the DNA is TGCGCCAGCAGCTTGGGGGGAGTGGCAACTAATGAAAAACTGTTTTTT. The chain couples TRBV5-1 to TRBJ1-4; D unclear. Germline CDR1 SGHRS, CDR2 YFSETQ. Trimming removed 0 bases from V and 0 bases from J, with 9 bases in between. The CDR3 length is 16 residues.

This sequence joins TRBV4-1 and TRBJ2-5; a weak D match, TRBD2 (5 bases). V shed 5 bases and J shed 0 bases, with 16 bases lying between them. Germline CDR1 is MGHRA and CDR2 is YSYEKL. This CDR3 has 16 residues. The CDR3 DNA sequence: TGCGCCAGCAGCTTGAGTAGCGAGTCGTACCAAGAGACCCAGTACTTC. Its protein product is CASSLSSESYQETQYF.

The rearrangement uses TRBV7-9 and TRBJ2-7, with 9 bases that match TRBD1. CDR1 and CDR2 (germline): SEHNR, FQNEAQ (reference sequence). The CDR3 has 15 residues. The junction had 8 bases not matched to a gene; V was cut back by 5 bases and J by 3 bases. CDR3 coding DNA: TGTGCCAGCAGCGCGATGGACAGGGGACTCTACGAGCAGTACTTC. As protein: CASSAMDRGLYEQYF. Full variable domain (remainder filled in from reference TRBV7-9 and TRBJ2-7): DTGVSQNPRHKITKRGQNVTFRCDPISEHNRLYWYRQTLGQGPEFLTYFQNEAQLEKSRLLSDRFSAERPKGSFSTLEIQRTEQGDSAMYLCASSAMDRGLYEQYFGPGTRLTVT.

The J gene is TRBJ1-1, the V gene TRBV30; D remains unclear. The V gene lost 0 bases and the J gene lost 0 bases, with 8 bases spanning the gap. The CDR3 runs 14 residues. Germline CDR1 is GTSNPN and CDR2 is SVGIG (reference sequence). DNA for the CDR3: TGTGCCTGGAGTGTTAATCTTTTGAACACTGAAGCTTTCTTT. Translating gives CAWSVNLLNTEAFF.

The chain uses TRBV2 and TRBJ1-2; 8 bases match TRBD1. This CDR3 spans 11 amino acids. CDR1 and CDR2 (germline): SNHLY, FYNNEI. The junction had 2 bases not matched to a gene; V was cut back by 6 bases and J by 8 bases. The DNA for the CDR3 is TGTGCCAGCAGGGGGACAGGAGGCTACACCTTC. Protein product: CASRGTGGYTF.

This rearrangement joins TRBV28 to TRBJ1-5, with TRBD1 matching over 9 bases. With 4 bases clipped from V and 7 bases from J, the junction kept 8 bases outside the gene matches. The CDR3 runs 15 residues. CDR1 and CDR2 from the germline V gene are MDHEN and SYDVKM. DNA for the CDR3: TGTGCCAGCAGTTCCCCGACAGGGGGGTGGCAGCCCCAGCATTTT. This sequence encodes CASSSPTGGWQPQHF. Filled out from reference TRBV28 and TRBJ1-5, the complete variable domain reads DVKVTQSSRYLVKRTGEKVFLECVQDMDHENMFWYRQDPGLGLRLIYFSYDVKMKEKGDIPEGYSVSREKKERFSLILESASTNQTSMYLCASSSPTGGWQPQHFGDGTRLSIL.

This clone occurred a few times. J is TRBJ2-7 and V is TRBV5-1; D remains ambiguous. V was shortened by 4 bases and J by 1 base, with 18 bases between the two germline ends. The germline gives CDR1 SGHRS, CDR2 YFSETQ. The CDR3 is 16 residues long. This CDR3 reads CASSPASSGGSYEQYF. CDR3 nucleotide sequence: TGCGCCAGCAGCCCGGCGTCGTCAGGTGGGTCCTACGAGCAGTACTTC.

This clone has only a few counts. The J gene is TRBJ2-2, the V gene TRBV4-2, with 11 positions matching TRBD1. V lost 0 bases and J lost 7; bases outside the gene matches: 4. The CDR3 runs 16 residues. CDR1 is LGHNA, CDR2 YNFKEQ, per germline. For the CDR3, the DNA is TGTGCCAGCAGCCAAGATGGACAGGGGGCGGTCGGGGAGCTGTTTTTT. Residues: CASSQDGQGAVGELFF.

The V and J genes are TRBV7-9 and TRBJ1-1; D is uncertain. Germline V CDR1 and CDR2: SEHNR, FQNEAQ (reference sequence). Between the trimmed V and J ends, which lost 7 bases and 5 bases, there was a span of 17 bases. This CDR3 spans 14 amino acids. The CDR3 is CASTPPGVETEAFF. DNA for the CDR3: TGTGCCAGCACCCCTCCCGGGGTGGAAACTGAAGCTTTCTTT.

This clone was recorded a few times. J is TRBJ1-2 and V is TRBV7-2; D possibly corresponds to TRBD1 (5 bases). V lost 5 bases and J lost 7, with 14 bases in between. The CDR3 runs 13 residues. Germline assignment: CDR1 SGHTA and CDR2 FQGNSA. CDR3 loop: CASSPLAGAGYTF. DNA of the CDR3: TGTGCCAGCAGCCCCCTGGCTGGGGCTGGCTACACCTTC.

CDR3 in DNA: TGTGCCATCAGTGAGATGTCCGGACAGACCCAAGAGACCCAGTACTTC. Its translation: CAISEMSGQTQETQYF. V is TRBV10-3 and J is TRBJ2-5; possible D gene TRBD1, 6 bases. The ends were cut back, 2 bases at V and 1 base at J, with 14 bases in the middle. Germline V gene data show CDR1 as ENHRY and CDR2 as SYGVKD. This CDR3 has 16 amino acids.

This chain connects TRBV5-1 to TRBJ1-1; 9 bases fit TRBD1. V was pared by 3 bases and J by 6 bases, with 3 bases of the junction left unmatched. This CDR3 has 13 residues. Germline CDR1 SGHRS, CDR2 YFSETQ. The CDR3 bases are TGCGCCAGCAGCTGGACAGGGGATTCTGAAGCTTTCTTT. This codes for CASSWTGDSEAFF.

The table lists this clone with a few counts. This chain connects TRBV4-2 to TRBJ2-3; 10 bases agree with TRBD2. The germline CDR1 and CDR2 sequences are LGHNA and YNFKEQ. The CDR3 covers 18 residues. V was pared by 0 bases and J by 1 base, with 7 bases of the junction left unmatched. CDR3 region: CASSQDDPAGGRTDTQYF. For the CDR3, the DNA is TGTGCCAGCAGCCAAGATGATCCAGCGGGGGGGCGCACAGATACGCAGTATTTT.

V and J are TRBV7-8 and TRBJ1-2; 7 positions match TRBD1. CDR3 length: 14 residues. V dropped 1 base and J dropped 3; count of bases not matched to a gene: 2. Per the germline V gene, CDR1 is SGHVS and CDR2 is FQNEAQ. The CDR3 reads CASSLEGTDYGYTF. In DNA form, the CDR3 reads TGTGCCAGCAGCTTAGAAGGGACAGACTATGGCTACACCTTC. Using reference TRBV7-8 and TRBJ1-2 for the parts outside the CDR3, the full variable domain is GAGVSQSPRYKVAKRGQDVALRCDPISGHVSLFWYQQALGQGPEFLTYFQNEAQLDKSGLPSDRFFAERPEGSVSTLKIQRTQQEDSAVYLCASSLEGTDYGYTFGSGTRLTVV.

This chain connects TRBV4-1 to TRBJ2-2; D possibly corresponds to TRBD1 (7 bases). This CDR3 has 16 amino acids. V lost 11 bases, J lost 0 bases, and 19 bases lay in between. The germline gives CDR1 MGHRA, CDR2 YSYEKL. The CDR3 bases are TGCGCCTCCCATCCAGGAGGGGGCCCGAACACCGGGGAGCTGTTTTTT. Translating it yields CASHPGGGPNTGELFF.

The chain is built from TRBV29-1 and TRBJ1-1; tentatively, D is TRBD1 (5 bases). Germline V gene data show CDR1 as SQVTM and CDR2 as ANQGSEA. This CDR3 contains 12 residues. V lost 6 bases to trimming and J lost 2 bases, with 10 bases between them. CDR3 sequence reads: CSVPDSNTEAFF. The CDR3 DNA follows: TGCAGCGTCCCAGACAGCAACACTGAAGCTTTCTTT.

The rearrangement links TRBV28 to TRBJ1-5, with 12 nucleotides matching TRBD1. This CDR3 has 16 amino acids. The ends lost 6 bases at V and 6 bases at J; junction bases unmatched: 9. CDR1 is MDHEN and CDR2 is SYDVKM in the germline V gene. Written as DNA, the CDR3 is TGTGCCAGCAGACCCTGGGGGACAGGGGGCTTTCAGCCCCAGCATTTT. This translates into CASRPWGTGGFQPQHF.